The clone carrying this T cell receptor beta chain has a count of ten or more. As yet, its antigen is unknown. The data were obtained in a study of CD8+CD57+ T cells in acquired aplastic anemia. At the level of the study: Mean yield of DNA from sorted CD4+ and CD8+ cells was roughly 3.4 ug. Findings and caveats of the study: Both patients and controls carried the same twenty-nine CD8+ CDR3 sequences.

Both TCR beta VDJ combination and CDR3 sequence profiling were carried out. Genomic DNA was the template for this profiling. Via MiXCR, TCRdb re-called the reads, giving one row per CDR3 protein. The profile shows approximately 190,000 distinct CDR3 sequences, 48% of them singletons. Selection for sequencing was limited to patients who had shown CD8+CD57+ cell expansion by flow cytometry. In all patients, the disease was severe acquired aplastic anemia. None of the patients had been given any therapy when their blood was sampled. This TCR derives from a human donor with aplastic anemia. Specimen: sorted CD4+, CD8+, or CD8+CD57+ T cells (not recorded which) from PBMCs.

The CDR3 sequence is CATSDVGPGANVLTF. The CDR3 DNA reads TGTGCCACCAGTGATGTGGGGCCCGGGGCCAACGTCCTGACTTTC. The chain carries TRBV24-1 and TRBJ2-6, with a possible D match to TRBD1 (5 bases). This CDR3 region has 15 residues. The ends were cut back, 3 bases at V and 4 bases at J, with 9 bases in the middle. CDR1 is KGHDR and CDR2 is SFDVKD in the germline V gene.